A single sample is the source of the 18 T cell receptor beta chains below, sequenced in a study of spatial heterogeneity in lung cancer. As to time point: sample taken at primary tumor resection. The study sequenced unsorted whole RNA from tumor, nontumor lung or frozen PBMC. In TCRdb, the 5' RACE reads were re-called with MiXCR into one record per CDR3 protein. In the table there are tens of thousands of distinct CDR3 sequences, over 9.5% of which are singletons. The sequences come from PBMCs, collected at surgery. These receptors were obtained from a male donor with early-stage non-small cell lung cancer.

The V gene is TRBV5-5, the J gene TRBJ2-3; no definite D call. This CDR3 is 13 amino acids long. The V gene's germline CDR1 is SGHKS and CDR2 YYEKEE (reference sequence). The ends were cut back, 0 bases at V and 4 bases at J, with 6 bases in the middle. CDR3 bases: TGTGCCAGCAGCTTGGAGCGCGCAGATACGCAGTATTTT. As protein: CASSLERADTQYF. The whole variable domain, remainder taken from reference TRBV5-5 and TRBJ2-3, is DAGVTQSPTHLIKTRGQQVTLRCSPISGHKSVSWYQQVLGQGPQFIFQYYEKEERGRGNFPDRFSARQFPNYSSELNVNALLLGDSALYLCASSLERADTQYFGPGTRLTVL.

In its sample, this clonotype was seen many times. The rearrangement joins TRBV29-1 to TRBJ1-1; D perhaps matches TRBD1 (6 bases). CDR3 length: 13 amino acids. V gave up 8 bases and J gave up 5 bases, with 18 bases separating them. Germline-derived CDR1 and CDR2 are SQVTM and ANQGSEA. CDR3 sequence: CSSRIGGNTEAFF. CDR3 DNA: TGCAGCTCGAGAATAGGGGGGAATACTGAAGCTTTCTTT.

The chain employs TRBV20-1 and TRBJ2-3; tentative D call: TRBD2 (6 bases). Germline loops: CDR1 DFQATT, CDR2 SNEGSKA (reference sequence). CDR3 size: 12 residues. The germline V and J ends were trimmed by 3 bases and 4 bases, with 8 bases remaining between them. The CDR3: CSARTRADTQYF. The CDR3 DNA is TGCAGTGCTAGGACTAGGGCAGATACGCAGTATTTT.

This chain links TRBV5-1 with TRBJ2-3, with TRBD1 as a possible D gene (6 bases). The CDR3 is made up of 13 amino acids. Trimming removed 3 bases at V and 5 bases at J, with 10 bases between. Germline lookup yields CDR1 SGHRS and CDR2 YFSETQ. In DNA, the CDR3 is TGCGCCAGCAGCTCCGAGGGGGTAGATACGCAGTATTTT. This sequence encodes CASSSEGVDTQYF.

This clonotype was detected only a few times. The rearrangement links TRBV6-2 or TRBV6-3 to TRBJ1-2, with D possibly matching TRBD1 (5 bases). Trimming removed 8 bases at V and 8 bases at J, with 24 bases between. The germline V gene encodes CDR1 MNHEY and CDR2 SVGEGT. The CDR3 covers 15 residues. The CDR3 nucleotides read TGTGCCAGCGGGAGTGAGGGGACGCTGATCAGAGGCTACACCTTC. Its protein is CASGSEGTLIRGYTF.

This clonotype was seen only once. The rearrangement links TRBV7-9 to TRBJ2-7; D is uncertain. Germline CDR1 and CDR2: SEHNR and FQNEAQ (reference sequence). Trimming took 1 base from V and 2 from J, leaving 9 bases between them. This CDR3 spans 14 amino acids. The CDR3 loop is CASSLVSDTYEQYF. CDR3 coding DNA: TGTGCCAGCAGCTTAGTAAGTGACACCTACGAGCAGTACTTC.

This rearrangement joins TRBV29-1 to TRBJ2-3; D is unresolved. From germline, CDR1 is SQVTM and CDR2 ANQGSEA. This CDR3 is 15 amino acids long. The V and J ends lost 4 bases and 3 bases respectively, with 17 bases between them. CDR3 in DNA: TGCAGCGTTGCCCACAACTTAGACTTGACAGATACGCAGTATTTT. Encoded protein: CSVAHNLDLTDTQYF.

This clonotype was seen only a few times. This chain links TRBV7-9 with TRBJ1-2; D gene unclear. CDR1 SEHNR and CDR2 FQNEAQ come from the germline V gene (reference sequence). V lost 5 bases to trimming and J lost 0 bases, with 10 bases between them. The CDR3 spans 14 residues. CDR3 residues: CASSANSANYGYTF. In nucleotides, the CDR3 is TGTGCCAGCAGCGCTAACAGCGCTAACTATGGCTACACCTTC. Looking up the rest from reference TRBV7-9 and TRBJ1-2 gives the full variable domain: DTGVSQNPRHKITKRGQNVTFRCDPISEHNRLYWYRQTLGQGPEFLTYFQNEAQLEKSRLLSDRFSAERPKGSFSTLEIQRTEQGDSAMYLCASSANSANYGYTFGSGTRLTVV.

V gene TRBV3-1 combines with J gene TRBJ2-7, with 8 nucleotides matching TRBD1. The CDR3 length is 14 residues. V lost 4 bases to trimming and J lost 3 bases; unmatched junction nucleotides: 5. Germline lookup yields CDR1 LGHDT and CDR2 YNNKEL (reference sequence). CDR3 amino acids: CASSLGGQVYEQYF. The CDR3 nucleotides read TGTGCCAGCAGCCTTGGGGGACAGGTCTACGAGCAGTACTTC.

This chain links TRBV20-1 with TRBJ2-7; D may be TRBD1 (5 bases). Trimming left V 3 bases short and J 5 bases short, with 14 bases between. Germline assignment: CDR1 DFQATT and CDR2 SNEGSKA (reference sequence). This CDR3 has 13 residues. In DNA, the CDR3 is TGCAGTGCTAGTTGGACGACAGCCAACGAGCAGTACTTC. It encodes CSASWTTANEQYF.

This chain connects TRBV12-3 or TRBV12-4 to TRBJ2-1; 9 bases align to TRBD1. There are 15 residues in the CDR3. J gave up 5 bases and V 6 bases, and 8 bases lay outside the gene matches. For the CDR3, the DNA is TGTGCCAGCAGGCCCGCCGGGACAGGGAACAATGAGCAGTTCTTC. This encodes CASRPAGTGNNEQFF.

J is TRBJ2-7 and V is TRBV5-4, with unresolved D. Per the germline V gene, CDR1 is SGHNT and CDR2 is YYREEE (reference sequence). V was trimmed by 2 bases and J by 1 base, leaving 10 bases between them. This CDR3 spans 14 amino acids. This CDR3 reads CASSFLDGSYEQYF. DNA for the CDR3: TGTGCCAGCAGCTTTCTCGACGGATCCTACGAGCAGTACTTC.

This clonotype turned up a few times. The chain joins TRBV5-1 to TRBJ1-5; possible D gene TRBD1, 6 bases. Germline V gives CDR1 SGHRS, CDR2 YFSETQ. The CDR3 is made up of 16 amino acids. Trimming pared 0 bases from V and 1 base from J, leaving 11 bases between. The CDR3 spells CASSLETGGSNQPQHF. CDR3 sequence (DNA): TGCGCCAGCAGCTTGGAGACAGGCGGAAGCAATCAGCCCCAGCATTTT.

This sequence joins TRBV19 and TRBJ2-5; D call uncertain. The germline V gene encodes CDR1 LNHDA and CDR2 SQIVND (reference sequence). The V end was cut by 6 bases, the J end by 5 bases, with 10 bases between. CDR3 length: 12 amino acids. DNA of the CDR3: TGTGCCAGTAGATCCCCCCAGGAGACCCAGTACTTC. Its translation: CASRSPQETQYF.

This clonotype was detected only a few times. The chain couples TRBV7-2 to TRBJ1-2; D may be TRBD1 (5 bases). Germline CDR1 SGHTA, CDR2 FQGNSA. The CDR3 runs 13 residues. The V end lost 5 bases, the J end lost 7 bases, and 14 bases lay between the germline ends. CDR3 sequence: CASSLGVQPGYTF. In nucleotides, the CDR3 is TGTGCCAGCAGCCTAGGGGTCCAGCCTGGCTACACCTTC.

This chain joins TRBV7-2 and TRBJ2-3, with D possibly being TRBD1 or TRBD2 (6 bases each). This CDR3 region has 14 residues. Trimming removed 1 base at V and 2 bases at J, with 7 bases between. The V gene's germline CDR1 is SGHTA and CDR2 FQGNSA. In DNA, the CDR3 is TGTGCCAGCAGCTTAGGGGGGGCCACAGATACGCAGTATTTT. Translated: CASSLGGATDTQYF.

This clonotype was seen more than once but under ten times. The V and J genes are TRBV2 and TRBJ1-6, with D possibly being TRBD1 (5 bases). The CDR3 totals 14 residues. CDR1 is SNHLY and CDR2 is FYNNEI in the germline V gene. V lost 3 bases and J lost 14, with 17 bases in between. CDR3 sequence: CASSEQGAVESLHF. For the CDR3, the DNA is TGTGCCAGCAGTGAGCAGGGAGCGGTGGAATCCCTCCACTTT.

The genes are TRBV7-9 and TRBJ2-5; TRBD1 or TRBD2 may be the D gene (7 bases each). This CDR3 contains 16 residues. Germline CDR1 SEHNR, CDR2 FQNEAQ (reference sequence). With 5 bases removed from V and 1 base from J, the gap between germline ends came to 17 bases. CDR3 sequence reads: CASSPWTGGGQETQYF. The CDR3 DNA sequence: TGTGCCAGCAGCCCCTGGACAGGCGGGGGCCAAGAGACCCAGTACTTC.